The 17 T cell receptor beta chains presented below share a single source sample, sequenced in a study of blood T cell repertoires in COVID-19. Some clones are missing from TCRdb's copy, which holds only in-frame ones; the method was immunoSEQ multiplex PCR. There are about 55,000 clones in the sample; roughly 85% occur only once, and 5.5% to 6% lies in the top ten. The sequenced sample consisted of peripheral blood. The receptor source for this set is a human donor in a cohort sampled during active or convalescent COVID-19.

The gene calls are TRBV11-2 and TRBJ2-5; D is undetermined. Trimming pared 3 bases from V and 5 bases from J, leaving 13 bases between. The CDR3 covers 14 residues. Germline V CDR1 and CDR2: SGHAT, FQNNGV. CDR3 DNA sequence: TGTGCCAGCAGCTTGTTGGCTAGAGTTGAGACCCAGTACTTC. Translating gives CASSLLARVETQYF.

The chain combines TRBV6-5 with TRBJ1-6, with D uncertain. Looked up from germline, CDR1 is MNHEY and CDR2 is SVGAGI. Trimming shortened V by 3 bases and J by 5 bases, and 5 bases separated the two germline ends. The CDR3 spans 13 residues. The CDR3: CASSYRDNSPLHF. CDR3 nucleotides: TGTGCCAGCAGTTATCGCGATAATTCACCCCTCCACTTT.

Sample share makes this clone large (0.1 to 1%). The CDR3 protein is CASGLAEHSYEQYF. The CDR3 DNA reads as TGTGCCTCCGGCCTGGCGGAGCACTCCTACGAGCAGTACTTC. This chain joins TRBV24-1 and TRBJ2-7; no definite D call. Deletions cut 12 bases from V and 0 bases from J, with 17 bases between. This CDR3 is 14 amino acids long. Germline assignment: CDR1 KGHDR and CDR2 SFDVKD.

Here the CDR3 reads CASSPRGTGGSYEQYF. CDR3 bases: TGTGCCAGCAGCCCCCGCGGGACAGGGGGCTCCTACGAGCAGTACTTC. The gene calls are TRBV3-1 (or the pseudogene TRBV3-2) and TRBJ2-7; 11 nucleotides agree with TRBD1. CDR1 and CDR2 (germline): LGHDT, YNNKEL (reference sequence). V dropped 4 bases and J dropped 0; count of bases not matched to a gene: 5. The CDR3 covers 16 residues.

The chain joins TRBV27 to TRBJ1-6; a weak D match, TRBD1 (5 bases). The V end lost 4 bases, the J end lost 7 bases, and 14 bases lay between the germline ends. CDR1 and CDR2 (germline): MNHEY, SMNVEV (reference sequence). This CDR3 has 15 residues. The CDR3 DNA sequence: TGTGCCAGCAGTTCCACACAGGTGATGAATTCACCCCTCCACTTT. The encoded protein is CASSSTQVMNSPLHF.

The rearrangement joins TRBV5-8 to TRBJ2-7; TRBD1 matches at 7 bases. CDR3 size: 18 residues. V dropped 1 base and J dropped 1; count of bases not matched to a gene: 14. From germline, CDR1 is SGHTS and CDR2 YDEGEE. In nucleotides, the CDR3 is TGTGCCAGCAGCTTGTCCGGCGGTCCTCGGACAGGTTCCTACGAGCAGTACTTC. Its protein product is CASSLSGGPRTGSYEQYF.

The V call is TRBV6-2 or TRBV6-3, the J call TRBJ1-1; perhaps TRBD1 as D (5 bases). Trimming stripped 5 bases from V and 1 base from J, with 8 bases between. Germline V gene sequence: CDR1 MNHEY, CDR2 SVGEGT. The CDR3 spans 13 residues. The CDR3 DNA follows: TGTGCCAGCAGTCCCGGGGGGAACACTGAAGCTTTCTTT. It codes for CASSPGGNTEAFF.

V is TRBV11-2 and J is TRBJ2-7; 10 bases map to TRBD2. Germline CDR1 is SGHAT and CDR2 is FQNNGV. The CDR3 sequence is 16 residues long. Trimming removed 1 base from V and 5 bases from J; junction bases left unmatched: 8. The CDR3 nucleotides are TGTGCCAGCAGCTTAGTCTTTAGCGGGGGGCCCCACGAGCAGTACTTC. This codes for CASSLVFSGGPHEQYF.

The V call is TRBV7-9, the J call TRBJ2-7; a possible D gene is TRBD2 (5 bases). Germline lookup yields CDR1 SEHNR and CDR2 FQNEAQ (reference sequence). The length of the CDR3 is 16 residues. Trimming left V 4 bases short and J 2 bases short, with 18 bases between. CDR3 loop: CASSSHTDSSTYEQYF. Written as DNA, the CDR3 is TGTGCCAGCAGCTCTCACACGGATTCTAGCACCTACGAGCAGTACTTC.

The count of this clone is one. V gene TRBV7-9 combines with J gene TRBJ1-1, with 8 bases aligning to TRBD1. The ends lost 0 bases at V and 3 bases at J; junction bases unmatched: 6. Germline CDR1 SEHNR, CDR2 FQNEAQ (reference sequence). CDR3 size: 16 residues. The CDR3 is CASSLAWTGTDTEAFF. The CDR3 region has the DNA TGTGCCAGCAGCTTAGCATGGACAGGGACGGACACTGAAGCTTTCTTT.

The CDR3 region is CASSQGAEAFF. The CDR3 region has the DNA TGTGCCAGCAGCCAGGGGGCAGAAGCTTTCTTT. The chain links TRBV6-2 or TRBV6-3 to TRBJ1-1, with 8 nucleotides matching TRBD1. The germline CDR1 and CDR2 sequences are MNHEY and SVGEGT. The ends lost 6 bases at V and 8 bases at J; junction bases unmatched: 2. This CDR3 is 11 amino acids long.

The V gene is TRBV30, the J gene TRBJ2-3; TRBD2 matches at 8 bases. J gave up 5 bases and V 0 bases, and 10 bases lay outside the gene matches. Germline CDR1 GTSNPN, CDR2 SVGIG (reference sequence). The CDR3 covers 16 residues. CDR3 region: CAWSVSGGARVDTQYF. CDR3 coding DNA: TGTGCCTGGAGTGTATCGGGGGGGGCCCGGGTAGATACGCAGTATTTT.

The chain is built from TRBV6-6 and TRBJ2-5; D is perhaps TRBD1 (5 bases). The length of the CDR3 is 17 residues. V shed 5 bases and J shed 7 bases, with 26 bases lying between them. CDR1 and CDR2 (germline): MNHNY, SVGAGI (reference sequence). The CDR3 coding sequence is TGTGCCAGCAGTCGAATGCTACAGGCCCAAGGGGATGGGACCCAGTACTTC. This codes for CASSRMLQAQGDGTQYF.

The chain uses TRBV21-1 and TRBJ1-2; the table gives TRBD1 as D, unverified against the DNA. TRBV21-1 is classified as a pseudogene. CDR3 length: 13 residues. CDR3 DNA sequence: TGTGCCAGCAGCTCCGGGACAGACTATGGCTACACCTTC. Translation: CASSSGTDYGYTF.

The genes are TRBV19 and TRBJ1-1, with 7 bases fitting TRBD1. Looked up from germline, CDR1 is LNHDA and CDR2 is SQIVND (reference sequence). Unmatched junction bases numbered 9, after V lost 6 bases and J lost 5 bases. CDR3 length equals 14 residues. The CDR3 protein is CASSGTQGRTEAFF. DNA of the CDR3: TGTGCCAGTAGCGGGACACAGGGGAGAACTGAAGCTTTCTTT.

The gene calls are TRBV4-3 and TRBJ1-5; TRBD1 might be the D (6 bases). CDR1 and CDR2 from the germline V gene are LGHNA and YSLEER. The CDR3 is 15 residues long. Trimming removed 3 bases at V and 2 bases at J, with 11 bases between. CDR3 DNA sequence: TGCGCCAGCAGCCAGACGGGACAACGCAATCAGCCCCAGCATTTT. Its protein product is CASSQTGQRNQPQHF.

This chain connects TRBV9 to TRBJ2-1, with TRBD2 matching over 10 bases. CDR3 length: 14 residues. Germline CDR1 is SGDLS and CDR2 is YYNGEE. J was trimmed by 13 bases and V by 0 bases; bases with no gene match: 7. CDR3 residues: CASSVANSGGTQFF. In nucleotides, the CDR3 is TGTGCCAGCAGCGTAGCTAATAGCGGGGGGACTCAGTTCTTC.